This T cell receptor beta chain was captured in a study of CD8+CD57+ T cells in acquired aplastic anemia. Template material for TCR beta VDJ and CDR3 profiling consisted of genomic DNA. TCRdb reprocessed the reads with MiXCR, giving one entry per CDR3 protein. Here the sample spans a few hundred thousand distinct CDR3 sequences, approximately 35% being singletons. This clonotype occurred many times. With 3 bases clipped from V and 6 bases from J, the junction kept 7 bases outside the gene matches. The CDR3 contains 14 residues. CDR1 is LNHDA, CDR2 SQIVND, per germline (reference sequence). The sequence derives from a human donor in good health, serving as a control. The rearrangement uses TRBV19 and TRBJ2-5, with 7 bases that match TRBD1. Sample: sorted CD4+, CD8+, or CD8+CD57+ T cells (not recorded which) from PBMCs. CDR3 sequence (DNA): TGTGCCAGTAGTATCCAGGGGGACGAAAAGACCCAGTACTTC. Translating gives CASSIQGDEKTQYF. Variable domain in full (rest from reference TRBV19 and TRBJ2-5): DGGITQSPKYLFRKEGQNVTLSCEQNLNHDAMYWYRQDPGQGLRLIYYSQIVNDFQKGDIAEGYSVSREKKESFPLTVTSAQKNPTAFYLCASSIQGDEKTQYFGPGTRLLVL.